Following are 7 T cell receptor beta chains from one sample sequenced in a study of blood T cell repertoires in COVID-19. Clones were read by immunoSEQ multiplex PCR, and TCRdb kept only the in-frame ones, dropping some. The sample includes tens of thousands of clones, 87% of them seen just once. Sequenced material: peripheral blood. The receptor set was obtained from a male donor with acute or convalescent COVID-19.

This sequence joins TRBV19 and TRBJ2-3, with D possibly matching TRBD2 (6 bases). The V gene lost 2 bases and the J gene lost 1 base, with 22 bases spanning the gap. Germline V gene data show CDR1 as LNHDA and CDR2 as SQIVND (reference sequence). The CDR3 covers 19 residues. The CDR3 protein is CASSIYGGRQVGGTDTQYF. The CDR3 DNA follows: TGTGCCAGTAGTATATACGGGGGTCGCCAGGTCGGGGGCACAGATACGCAGTATTTT.

The CDR3 nucleotides are TGTGCCAGCAGCGTAGGGCGGGGAAGCACAGATACGCAGTATTTT. It codes for CASSVGRGSTDTQYF. This sequence joins TRBV9 and TRBJ2-3; tentative D call: TRBD2 (6 bases). The CDR3 loop spans 15 amino acids. Trimming stripped 0 bases from V and 0 bases from J, with 8 bases between. The germline V gene encodes CDR1 SGDLS and CDR2 YYNGEE.

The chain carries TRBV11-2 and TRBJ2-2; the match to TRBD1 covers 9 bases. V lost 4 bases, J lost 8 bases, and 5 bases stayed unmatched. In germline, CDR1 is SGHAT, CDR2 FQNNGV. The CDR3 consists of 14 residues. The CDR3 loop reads CASSSGQGWGELFF. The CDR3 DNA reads TGTGCCAGCAGCTCCGGACAGGGGTGGGGGGAGCTGTTTTTT. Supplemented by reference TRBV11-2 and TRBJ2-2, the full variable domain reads EAGVAQSPRYKIIEKRQSVAFWCNPISGHATLYWYQQILGQGPKLLIQFQNNGVVDDSQLPKDRFSAERLKGVDSTLKIQPAKLEDSAVYLCASSSGQGWGELFFGEGSRLTVL.

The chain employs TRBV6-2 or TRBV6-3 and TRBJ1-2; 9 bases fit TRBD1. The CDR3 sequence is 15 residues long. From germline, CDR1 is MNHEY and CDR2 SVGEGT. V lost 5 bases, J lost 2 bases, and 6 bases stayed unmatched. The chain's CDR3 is CASSGGTGGNYGYTF. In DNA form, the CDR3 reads TGTGCCAGCAGTGGTGGTACAGGGGGCAACTATGGCTACACCTTC.

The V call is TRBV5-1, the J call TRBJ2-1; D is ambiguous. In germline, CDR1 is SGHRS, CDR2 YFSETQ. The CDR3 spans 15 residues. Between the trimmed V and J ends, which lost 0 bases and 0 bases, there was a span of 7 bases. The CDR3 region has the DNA TGCGCCAGCAGCTTGGAAACCAGCTCCTACAATGAGCAGTTCTTC. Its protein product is CASSLETSSYNEQFF.

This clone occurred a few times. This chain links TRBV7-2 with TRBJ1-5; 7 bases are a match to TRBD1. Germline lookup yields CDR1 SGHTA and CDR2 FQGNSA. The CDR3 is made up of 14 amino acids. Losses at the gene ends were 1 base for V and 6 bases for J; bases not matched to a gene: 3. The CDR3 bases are TGTGCCAGCAGCTTAGACAGGGGCCCTCAGCCCCAGCATTTT. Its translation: CASSLDRGPQPQHF.

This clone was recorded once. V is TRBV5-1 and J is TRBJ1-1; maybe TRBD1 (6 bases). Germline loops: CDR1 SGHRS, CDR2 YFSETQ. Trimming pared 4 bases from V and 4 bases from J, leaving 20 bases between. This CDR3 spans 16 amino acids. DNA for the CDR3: TGCGCCAGCAGCGTGGGTGTACAGGGTGCGGCCACTGAAGCTTTCTTT. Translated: CASSVGVQGAATEAFF.